This T cell receptor beta chain came from a study of T cell responses to AZD1222 COVID-19 vaccine. General study results and limits: Just a handful of people given AZD1222 tested seropositive at baseline.

As concerns this clone: Its target is unknown.

Assay: immunoSEQ multiplex PCR; the TCRdb copy retains only in-frame clones and omits some. In the table there are 15,000 to 20,000 clones, about 90% of which are singletons. V lost 2 bases and J lost 5, with 9 bases in between. Germline values: CDR1 MNHEY, CDR2 SVGEGT. The CDR3 contains 13 residues. The receptor's source is an adult who received the AZD1222 COVID-19 vaccine. The material sequenced was peripheral blood, taken 28 days after the second AZD1222 dose. V and J are TRBV6-2 or TRBV6-3 and TRBJ1-1; D is uncertain. The CDR3 spells CASSYRETTEAFF. Here the CDR3 DNA reads TGTGCCAGCAGTTACAGGGAAACAACTGAAGCTTTCTTT.